The following is a T cell receptor beta chain sequence with its context. The antigen is unknown. Mouse germline and gene names are used. The assay was immunoSEQ multiplex PCR, and TCRdb's table has in-frame clones only and misses some. Altogether 5,500 to 7,000 clones are present, approximately 46% being singletons, with the ten largest covering approximately 7%. This entry belongs to a study of tissue T cells after allogeneic stem cell transplantation. Study results and limitations: TCR repertoires tracked anatomic similarity, regardless of disease or transplant status. Blood and spleen captured only part of the tissue TCR repertoire. Some tissue clones might be persisting host cells; their alloreactivity or antigen specificity was not determined.

The sample's time point: mouse harvest day 7 after allogeneic transplant. Mouse grafts combined 10^7 T-cell-depleted bone marrow cells with 10^6 splenic CD5+ T cells. The sequencing input was gut tissue. The TCR was taken from a female BALB/c mouse given C57BL/6 T cells with graft-versus-host disease after an allogeneic hematopoietic cell transplant.

CDR3 DNA (partial): TGTGCCAGCAGTCTAGGACAGGGTGCTGAGCAGTTC. It encodes CASSLGQGAEQF. The full CDR3 protein is CASSLGQGAEQFF. The chain combines TRBV26 with TRBJ2-1; 8 bases are a match to TRBD1. The read falls 1 residue short of the CDR3 end, and the missing part is taken from the germline J gene. The V and J ends lost 3 bases and 6 bases, in that order; junction bases with no gene match: 1. Germline V gives CDR1 KGHPV, CDR2 FQNQEV (reference sequence). The CDR3 runs 13 residues.